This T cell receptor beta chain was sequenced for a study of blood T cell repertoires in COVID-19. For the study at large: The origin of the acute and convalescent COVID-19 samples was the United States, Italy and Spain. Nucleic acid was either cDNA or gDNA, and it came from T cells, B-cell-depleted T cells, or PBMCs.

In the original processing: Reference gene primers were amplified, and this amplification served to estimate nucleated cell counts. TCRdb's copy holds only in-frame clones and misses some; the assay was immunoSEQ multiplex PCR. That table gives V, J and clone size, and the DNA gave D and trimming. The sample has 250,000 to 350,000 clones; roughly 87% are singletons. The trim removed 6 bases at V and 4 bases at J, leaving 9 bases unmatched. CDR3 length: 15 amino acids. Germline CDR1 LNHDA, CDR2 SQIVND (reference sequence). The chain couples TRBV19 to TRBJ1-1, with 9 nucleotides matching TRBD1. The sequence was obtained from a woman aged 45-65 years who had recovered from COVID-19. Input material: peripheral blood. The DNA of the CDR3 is TGTGCCAGTAGCCCTAATACAGGGGGCAGCACTGAAGCTTTCTTT. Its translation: CASSPNTGGSTEAFF.